This TCR beta chain was identified in a study of STAT5B mutations in CD4+ large granular lymphocyte leukemia. Controls came from buffy coats of healthy blood donors. The survey-level immunoSEQ assay was used. TCRdb keeps only in-frame clones here, not all; method: immunoSEQ multiplex PCR. The table records some 38,000 clones, over 70% of them present only once. The specimen sequenced was CD4+ T cells from blood buffy coats. The sequence was collected from a human donor in good health.

The CDR3 DNA follows: TGTGCCAGCAGTTACGGCCAAGGTGACGTCCTGACTTTC. This gives the protein CASSYGQGDVLTF. The V call is TRBV6-5, the J call TRBJ2-6, with D hard to call. Trimming took 2 bases from V and 11 from J, leaving 10 bases between them. The CDR3 covers 13 residues. Germline-derived CDR1 and CDR2 are MNHEY and SVGAGI.